Below, one T cell receptor (beta chain) is given with its context. Assay used: immunoSEQ multiplex PCR; TCRdb lists only in-frame clones, some missing. The sample has approximately 85,000 clones, 80% to 90% seen once. The data belong to a study of T cell responses to AZD1222 COVID-19 vaccine. Germline lookup yields CDR1 LNHNV and CDR2 YYDKDF (reference sequence). The CDR3 contains 17 residues. V was shortened by 0 bases and J by 0 bases, with 9 bases between the two germline ends. The sample consisted of peripheral blood, taken on day 0 of AZD1222 vaccination. The chain is built from TRBV15 and TRBJ2-6; D unresolved. The receptor's source is an adult in good health. CDR3 in amino acids: CATSRDLGFSGANVLTF. In DNA, the CDR3 is TGTGCCACCAGCAGAGATCTAGGGTTCTCTGGGGCCAACGTCCTGACTTTC.